This entry concerns a single TCR beta chain. This entry is derived from a study of shared clonotypes between healthy human individuals. The CDR3 extends over 14 amino acids. The V end was cut by 8 bases, the J end by 0 bases, with 10 bases between. CDR1 is SNHLY and CDR2 is FYNNEI in the germline V gene. Only in-frame clones appear in the TCRdb table, and some are missing; sequencing was by immunoSEQ multiplex PCR. Among approximately 2.3 million clones, approximately 93% were seen once, and the ten largest hold around 0.4%. The source is a young man in good health. Some clones in this sample may be carry-over from other donors' samples. Sequencing was performed on naive CD4+ T cells from PBMCs. Subset of the sample: CD45RA+ positively selected. This chain links TRBV2 with TRBJ2-2, with a tentative D call TRBD1 (5 bases). Written as DNA, the CDR3 is TGTGCCAGCCTGGACACTCCGAACACCGGGGAGCTGTTTTTT. Amino acids: CASLDTPNTGELFF.